This T cell receptor (beta chain) was observed in a study of blood T cell repertoires in COVID-19. Whole-study context: The study drew acute and convalescent COVID-19 samples from the United States, Italy and Spain. Sample material is recorded as cDNA or gDNA derived from T cells, B-cell-depleted T cells, or PBMCs.

The CDR3 has 15 amino acids. J was trimmed by 7 bases and V by 0 bases; bases with no gene match: 9. CDR1 and CDR2 from the germline V gene are SGDLS and YYNGEE. Source study methods: Amplification with reference gene primers provided the estimates of nucleated cell counts. Here immunoSEQ multiplex PCR was the method, and the copy in TCRdb shows in-frame clones only, minus some. For V, J and clone size, that table is used; D and trimming come from the DNA. The sample has hundreds of thousands of clones; 86% are singletons. The TCR was taken from a woman aged 30 to 39 with active or convalescent COVID-19. The rearrangement joins TRBV9 to TRBJ1-2; 7 bases match TRBD1. The sequenced material came from peripheral blood. The CDR3 DNA reads as TGTGCCAGCAGCGTAGAGACAGGGCCCGGCCGTGGCTACACCTTC. As protein: CASSVETGPGRGYTF.